A selection of T cell receptor beta chains follows, all from one sample in a study of human T cells and chemical hapten exposure. TCRdb itself ran the RACE reads through MiXCR, one entry per CDR3 protein. The table lists fewer than 500,000 distinct CDR3 sequences, roughly 5% of them singletons. The sequenced sample was whole blood, obtained in connection with sensitization to the hapten diphenylcyclopropenone (DPC). The receptors were gathered from a woman aged 45-60 years with alopecia areata. Some clones in this sample may be carry-over from other donors' samples. Each CDR3 is given with its conserved first and last residue. The D gene is left open where the match is weak. Clone size is not always given. Where it is, it says once, few, many or a class for expanded clones.

TRBJ1-5,many,TRBV7-2,TRBD1,TGTGCCAGCAGCTTATCACTGACAGGGGGAACAATGGGTCAGCCCCAGCATTTT,CASSLSLTGGTMGQPQHF
TRBJ1-3,NA,TRBV4-1,NA,TGCGCCAGCAGCCAGACGAACACCATATATTTT,CASSQTNTIYF
TRBJ1-1,many,TRBV3-1,NA,TGTGCCAGCACCCAGCAGGAGACAGCTAACACTGAAGCTTTCTTT,CASTQQETANTEAFF
TRBJ2-6,many,TRBV27,NA,TGTGCCAGCACAAGAGGGGGCTCTGGGGCCAACGTCCTGACTTTC,CASTRGGSGANVLTF
TRBJ1-6,many,TRBV20-1,NA,TGCAGTGCTAGAGTGCAGGGAAGCTCCTATAATTCACCCCTCCACTTT,CSARVQGSSYNSPLHF
TRBJ2-1,many,TRBV7-2,NA,TGTGCCAGCAGCTTAGAAGGGACCCGACCCGGTAATGAGCAGTTCTTC,CASSLEGTRPGNEQFF
TRBJ2-7,few,TRBV25-1,NA,TGTGCCAGCGGGGGCAGATCCTACGAGCAGTACTTC,CASGGRSYEQYF
TRBJ1-3,NA,TRBV18,NA,TGTGCCAGCTCACCACCCGCGGGATATGGTGGAAACACCATATATTTT,CASSPPAGYGGNTIYF
TRBJ2-3,many,TRBV6-6,NA,TGTGCCAGCAGCCGCCTGAGAGATACGCAGTATTTT,CASSRLRDTQYF
TRBJ2-1,NA,TRBV6-2/TRBV6-3,TRBD2,TGTGCCAGCGGTTACAGTAGCGGGAGGCCTTTCCATGAGCAGTTCTTC,CASGYSSGRPFHEQFF
TRBJ2-5,few,TRBV7-2,NA,TGTGCCAGCAGCCCCATAAGCAGGGCAGAGACCCAGTACTTC,CASSPISRAETQYF
TRBJ2-2,many,TRBV9,TRBD1,TGTGCCAGCAGCGTAGATACAGGGGACACCGGGGAGCTGTTTTTT,CASSVDTGDTGELFF
TRBJ1-1,few,TRBV6-1,NA,TGTGCCAGCATCCTTACAGGTTTCCCTTTAACTGAAGCTTTCTTT,CASILTGFPLTEAFF
TRBJ2-7,many,TRBV4-2,NA,TGTGCCAGCAGCCAAGCTAGAGCCTACGAGCAGTACTTC,CASSQARAYEQYF
TRBJ2-3,many,TRBV10-3,NA,TGTGCCATCAGTGAGTCGAAGGCCAGAAGCACAGATACGCAGTATTTT,CAISESKARSTDTQYF
TRBJ2-1,NA,TRBV30,TRBD2,TGTGCCTGGAGTGGGAAGACTAGCGAGTTCTTC,CAWSGKTSEFF
TRBJ2-7,many,TRBV7-6,TRBD1,TGTGCCAGCAGCTTAGGGGGACAGGGAAACTACGAGCAGTACTTC,CASSLGGQGNYEQYF
TRBJ1-5,many,TRBV7-9,NA,TGTGCCAGCCTCGACCTTAGCAATCAGCCCCAGCATTTT,CASLDLSNQPQHF
TRBJ2-1,NA,TRBV20-1,NA,TGCAGTGCTAGAGATCGTAACGGGAGAAGGAATGAGCAGTTCTTC,CSARDRNGRRNEQFF
TRBJ2-1,many,TRBV6-1,NA,TGTGCCAGCAAGAAACAGACGGAGCCCTACAATGAGCAGTTCTTC,CASKKQTEPYNEQFF
TRBJ1-6,NA,TRBV12-3/TRBV12-4,NA,TGTGCCAGCAGAATGGTGGGGAATTCACCCCTCCACTTT,CASRMVGNSPLHF
TRBJ1-1,many,TRBV5-1,TRBD1,TGCGCCAGCAGCTTGGCCGAGGCAGGGGGCACTGAAGCTTTCTTT,CASSLAEAGGTEAFF
TRBJ1-3,many,TRBV7-9,NA,TGTGCCAGCAAAGAGAGCTCTGGAAACACCATATATTTT,CASKESSGNTIYF
TRBJ1-5,few,TRBV3-1,NA,TGTGCCAGCAGCACGGGGGGCAGGAGGGGCAATCAGCCCCAGCATTTT,CASSTGGRRGNQPQHF
TRBJ2-7,many,TRBV28,NA,TGTGCCAGCAGTTTACCGGACAGCTCCTACGAGCAGTACTTC,CASSLPDSSYEQYF
TRBJ1-2,few,TRBV6-1,NA,TGTGCCAGTGGGAGGCAGAACTATGGCTACACCTTC,CASGRQNYGYTF
TRBJ1-5,many,TRBV6-6,NA,TGTGCCAGCAGTTACTCGGGCAGAGCCCGATATAGCAATCAGCCCCAGCATTTT,CASSYSGRARYSNQPQHF
TRBJ1-2,few,TRBV7-2,NA,TGTGCCAGCAGCTTAAGACAGGAGTATGGCTACACCTTC,CASSLRQEYGYTF
TRBJ2-7,NA,TRBV20-1,TRBD2,TGCAGTGCGAGACTAGCGGGACCCTACGAGCAGTACTTC,CSARLAGPYEQYF
TRBJ2-3,many,TRBV9,NA,TGTGCCAGCAGCGTAGCTACACGGCCGAGCGGCACAGATACGCAGTATTTT,CASSVATRPSGTDTQYF
TRBJ2-3,many,TRBV2,NA,TGTGCCAGCAGAATCAACACCGGGGATACGCAGTATTTT,CASRINTGDTQYF
TRBJ2-7,many,TRBV7-9,TRBD1,TGTGCCAGCAGCTTGGGCACAGGGGGCCAGAGATTTGTCGAGCAGTACTTC,CASSLGTGGQRFVEQYF
TRBJ1-5,many,TRBV7-2,TRBD1,TGTGCCAGCAGCTTAAGTAGGTCGGCAGGGGGAGGGAGCAATCAGCCCCAGCATTTT,CASSLSRSAGGGSNQPQHF
TRBJ1-5,NA,TRBV12-3/TRBV12-4,NA,TGTGCCAGCAGTTTTGGGGAAAACCAGCCCCAGCATTTT,CASSFGENQPQHF
TRBJ2-6,many,TRBV6-6,NA,TGTGCCAGCAGGGGGGAACAGGGAAGAGGGGCCAACGTCCTGACTTTC,CASRGEQGRGANVLTF
TRBJ2-3,few,TRBV2,TRBD2,TGTGCCAGCAGTTCCCCCCGGGGGGAGGCAAGCACAGATACGCAGTATTTT,CASSSPRGEASTDTQYF
TRBJ2-1,many,TRBV20-1,TRBD2,TGCAGTGCTTACGGACTAGCGGGGCACAATGAGCAGTTCTTC,CSAYGLAGHNEQFF
TRBJ1-1,many,TRBV5-1,TRBD1,TGCGCCAGCAGCTGGGACAGTCGTCTAGGCACTGAAGCTTTCTTT,CASSWDSRLGTEAFF
TRBJ2-3,few,TRBV30,TRBD2,TGTGCCTGGAGTGAATCTAGCGGGAGTCCCCCCCGCCAGTATTTT,CAWSESSGSPPRQYF
TRBJ2-2,many,TRBV20-1,TRBD1,TGCAGTGCTAGAGATACAAGGACAGGGGACACCGGGGAGCTGTTTTTT,CSARDTRTGDTGELFF
TRBJ2-4,few,TRBV7-2,NA,TGTGCCAGCAGCCCCCTGGACCTCCCCGGCAAAAACATTCAGTACTTC,CASSPLDLPGKNIQYF
TRBJ2-3,few,TRBV7-9,NA,TGTGCCAGCAGCTTGAGGGGGGCTTCGTACCCCACAGATACGCAGTATTTT,CASSLRGASYPTDTQYF
TRBJ2-3,many,TRBV28,NA,TGTGCCAGCCATCTTGGGACGGCAGATACGCAGTATTTT,CASHLGTADTQYF
TRBJ2-7,many,TRBV12-3/TRBV12-4,TRBD2,TGTGCCAGCAGTTCCTCTAGCGGCAGCTCCTACGAGCAGTACTTC,CASSSSSGSSYEQYF
TRBJ1-5,few,TRBV29-1,NA,TGCAGCGTTGGAATCAATAGCAATCAGCCCCAGCATTTT,CSVGINSNQPQHF
TRBJ2-5,many,TRBV5-1,TRBD2,TGCGCCAGCAGCGGATTTAGCGGGGGGGCCGGCGAGACCCAGTACTTC,CASSGFSGGAGETQYF
TRBJ2-3,once,TRBV3-1,TRBD2,TGTGCCATCAGCCAATTCACGGGGGGGCGCACAGATACGCAGTATTTT,CAISQFTGGRTDTQYF
TRBJ2-3,many,TRBV11-2,NA,TGTGCCAGCAGCTGGGACGGTGATACGCAGTATTTT,CASSWDGDTQYF
TRBJ2-5,NA,TRBV5-1,NA,TGCGCCAGCAGCTTGCGAGGGCCCACGTACCAAGAGACCCAGTACTTC,CASSLRGPTYQETQYF
TRBJ1-2,NA,TRBV7-2,NA,TGTGCCAGCAGCCCCATAAGAGATTCTGGCTACACCTTC,CASSPIRDSGYTF
TRBJ2-7,few,TRBV24-1,NA,TGTGCCACCAGTGGTGGCAGCGAGCAGTACTTC,CATSGGSEQYF
TRBJ1-1,many,TRBV7-9,NA,TGTGCCAGCAGCGTACCGATCAGTCGCACTGAAGCTTTCTTT,CASSVPISRTEAFF
TRBJ2-3,many,TRBV5-1,TRBD2,TGCGCCAGCAGCGGAGGACTAGCGGGAGGAAAAACAGATACGCAGTATTTT,CASSGGLAGGKTDTQYF
TRBJ2-7,NA,TRBV12-3/TRBV12-4,NA,TGTGCCAGCAGTTTACACAGGAATTCCTACGAGCAGTACTTC,CASSLHRNSYEQYF
TRBJ2-6,NA,TRBV5-1,NA,TGCGCCAGCAGCTCATCCGGGGACGGCAACGTCCTGACTTTC,CASSSSGDGNVLTF